This TCR beta chain was sequenced in a study of T cells after yellow fever vaccination. For the study at large: Fractions of limited cellularity were prepared by means of SMART-Seq v4 Ultra Low Input.

CDR1 and CDR2 from the germline V gene are SGHTA and FQGNSA. CDR3 length: 12 amino acids. Trimming took off 6 bases at V and 9 bases at J, with 9 bases between the two ends. 5'RACE template switching produced TCR cDNA carrying a universal primer site and UMIs. TCRdb recomputed calls from the 5' RACE reads with MiXCR, one row per CDR3 protein. The table records roughly 310,000 distinct CDR3 sequences, 7.5% to 9% of them present only once. Study-wide findings and caveats: Among primary-vaccination clones, most reappeared after the booster, at roughly 96% for CD4 and approximately 90% for CD8. Abundant clonotypes from the bulk population could get into FACS-sorted repertoires as contaminants.

This clonotype occurred a few times. The antigen is unknown. This chain uses TRBV7-2 with TRBJ1-6, with a possible D match to TRBD1 (6 bases). This TCR was sampled from a young man who received the YFV17D yellow fever vaccine. Sequenced here: PBMCs, sampled on the day of the first yellow fever vaccination. This CDR3 is CASRAGVSPLHF. For the CDR3, the DNA is TGTGCCAGCAGGGCAGGGGTTTCACCCCTCCACTTT.